The 24 T cell receptor beta chains below all came from one sample that was sequenced in a study of T cell responses to AZD1222 COVID-19 vaccine. Sequenced by immunoSEQ multiplex PCR; TCRdb stores in-frame clones only, minus some. The sample holds about 140,000 clones, 90% to 95% seen once. Sequenced material: peripheral blood, taken 28 days after the second AZD1222 dose. These receptor sequences come from an adult who received the AZD1222 COVID-19 vaccine.

The chain couples TRBV7-3 to TRBJ2-1; 8 bases line up with TRBD2. Trimming removed 2 bases from V and 9 bases from J; junction bases left unmatched: 15. Germline loops: CDR1 SGHTA, CDR2 FQGTGA. The CDR3 covers 17 residues. The CDR3 coding sequence is TGTGCCAGCAGCTTACCCAGGACCGGAACGGGAGGGCCTGAGCAGTTCTTC. This gives the protein CASSLPRTGTGGPEQFF.

The V call is TRBV10-3, the J call TRBJ2-1, with 10 bases that match TRBD2. The germline V gene has CDR1 ENHRY and CDR2 SYGVKD. The trim removed 8 bases at V and 4 bases at J, leaving 8 bases unmatched. CDR3 length: 15 amino acids. The CDR3 nucleotides read TGTGCCATCGGGACCGTACTAGCGGGGTACAATGAGCAGTTCTTC. Protein product: CAIGTVLAGYNEQFF.

V gene TRBV4-1 combines with J gene TRBJ2-7; 10 bases map to TRBD2. Germline loops: CDR1 MGHRA, CDR2 YSYEKL. The CDR3 covers 15 residues. V was pared by 4 bases and J by 3 bases, with 6 bases of the junction left unmatched. The CDR3, as DNA: TGCGCCAGCAGCCCGTGGCTAGCGGGGGACTACGAGCAGTACTTC. As protein: CASSPWLAGDYEQYF.

The chain combines TRBV11-2 with TRBJ2-3; 10 nucleotides match TRBD2. CDR1 and CDR2 from the germline V gene are SGHAT and FQNNGV. J was trimmed by 2 bases and V by 3 bases; bases with no gene match: 2. CDR3 size: 15 residues. CDR3 bases: TGTGCCAGCAGCTTCAGCGGGAGGGCCACAGATACGCAGTATTTT. It specifies CASSFSGRATDTQYF.

The chain uses TRBV5-6 and TRBJ2-7; 9 positions agree with TRBD1. The V gene's germline CDR1 is SGHDT and CDR2 YYEEEE. V lost 5 bases and J lost 2; bases outside the gene matches: 5. This CDR3 has 14 residues. Written as DNA, the CDR3 is TGTGCCAGCAGTTCCGGGACAGGGACCTACGAGCAGTACTTC. The encoded protein is CASSSGTGTYEQYF.

The V call is TRBV7-9, the J call TRBJ2-1, with 12 bases that match TRBD2. The V gene end was trimmed by 5 bases and the J gene end by 10 bases; junction bases not matched to a gene: 6. The CDR3 contains 14 residues. In germline, CDR1 is SEHNR, CDR2 FQNEAQ (reference sequence). DNA for the CDR3: TGTGCCAGCAGCATGGCGGGACTAGCGGGCGAGCAGTTCTTC. Translated: CASSMAGLAGEQFF. The variable domain in full, completed from reference TRBV7-9 and TRBJ2-1, reads DTGVSQNPRHKITKRGQNVTFRCDPISEHNRLYWYRQTLGQGPEFLTYFQNEAQLEKSRLLSDRFSAERPKGSFSTLEIQRTEQGDSAMYLCASSMAGLAGEQFFGPGTRLTVL.

The genes are TRBV7-8 and TRBJ1-1; 7 bases are a match to TRBD1. V lost 2 bases to trimming and J lost 1 base; unmatched junction nucleotides: 1. Germline V CDR1 and CDR2: SGHVS, FQNEAQ. This CDR3 comprises 14 residues. The CDR3 region is CASSLRDRNTEAFF. The CDR3 DNA follows: TGTGCCAGCAGCTTAAGGGACAGGAACACTGAAGCTTTCTTT.

This clone was detected once. The genes are TRBV5-1 and TRBJ1-2; 9 bases agree with TRBD1. Trimming at V came to 3 bases and at J to 7 bases, leaving 4 bases not matched to a gene. The CDR3 sequence is 13 residues long. Germline V gene data show CDR1 as SGHRS and CDR2 as YFSETQ. CDR3 region: CASSSGTGTGYTF. In DNA form, the CDR3 reads TGCGCCAGCAGCTCTGGGACAGGGACTGGCTACACCTTC.

The J gene is TRBJ2-7, the V gene TRBV2; 12 positions match TRBD2. Per germline, CDR1 SNHLY and CDR2 FYNNEI. V dropped 4 bases and J dropped 4; count of bases not matched to a gene: 2. The CDR3 is made up of 14 amino acids. As DNA, the CDR3 is TGTGCCAGCAGTGTGACTAGCGGGGGTTACGAGCAGTACTTC. Encoded protein: CASSVTSGGYEQYF.

Worth noting for this clone: A junction end diverges from the germline sequence, so it may reflect a read error. The rearrangement uses TRBV28 and TRBJ2-7; D might be TRBD1 or TRBD2, each matching 6 bases. Looked up from germline, CDR1 is MDHEN and CDR2 is SYDVKM. The CDR3 is 15 residues long. CDR3 coding DNA: TGTGCCAGCAGTACCTCCGGGACAAGGCCTTCAAGGGACTCCTTC. This sequence encodes CASSTSGTRPSRDSF.

This sequence joins TRBV28 and TRBJ1-2, with a weak D call TRBD1 (5 bases). CDR3 size: 13 residues. The V end lost 3 bases, the J end lost 4 bases, and 9 bases lay between the germline ends. Germline CDR1 reads MDHEN; CDR2 reads SYDVKM. DNA of the CDR3: TGTGCCAGCAGTTTTAGTCAGGGCTATGGCTACACCTTC. This sequence encodes CASSFSQGYGYTF.

This chain links TRBV7-2 with TRBJ1-5; TRBD1 matches 10 bases. The junction had 11 bases not matched to a gene; V was cut back by 1 base and J by 2 bases. CDR1 is SGHTA, CDR2 FQGNSA, per germline. The CDR3 is 19 amino acids. The CDR3 DNA sequence: TGTGCCAGCAGCTTAGGGATGAGACAGGGGGCCGGGGGCAATCAGCCCCAGCATTTT. Protein: CASSLGMRQGAGGNQPQHF.

V is TRBV28 and J is TRBJ2-1; D gene uncertain. Germline V CDR1 and CDR2: MDHEN, SYDVKM. The V gene lost 2 bases and the J gene lost 4 bases, with 18 bases spanning the gap. CDR3 size: 17 residues. In DNA, the CDR3 is TGTGCCAGCAGTTTACCGACACAGAGAGAGGAGTACAATGAGCAGTTCTTC. This translates into CASSLPTQREEYNEQFF.

The J gene is TRBJ2-1, the V gene TRBV27; D unresolved. This CDR3 is 11 amino acids long. CDR1 is MNHEY, CDR2 SMNVEV, per germline (reference sequence). Trimming shortened V by 3 bases and J by 7 bases, and 4 bases separated the two germline ends. The CDR3 region has the DNA TGTGCCAGCAGTTTTAATAATGAGCAGTTCTTC. Amino acids: CASSFNNEQFF.

This clone is a singleton in its sample. The rearrangement links TRBV7-2 to TRBJ2-1; D ambiguous. CDR1 is SGHTA, CDR2 FQGNSA, per germline. The CDR3 has 15 amino acids. V was cut by 1 base and J by 3 bases, with 10 bases left in between. CDR3 sequence: CASSLGGALYNEQFF. DNA of the CDR3: TGTGCCAGCAGCTTAGGAGGTGCCCTCTACAATGAGCAGTTCTTC.

The chain joins TRBV7-2 to TRBJ1-4; TRBD1 matches 8 bases. This CDR3 contains 13 residues. Germline V CDR1 and CDR2: SGHTA, FQGNSA. V shed 5 bases and J 8 bases; nucleotides not matched to a gene: 4. CDR3 protein: CASSRTGSEKLFF. The CDR3 DNA sequence: TGTGCCAGCAGCCGGACAGGGAGCGAAAAACTGTTTTTT. Drawing the rest from reference TRBV7-2 and TRBJ1-4, the complete variable domain is GAGVSQSPSNKVTEKGKDVELRCDPISGHTALYWYRQSLGQGLEFLIYFQGNSAPDKSGLPSDRFSAERTGGSVSTLTIQRTQQEDSAVYLCASSRTGSEKLFFGSGTQLSVL.

V usage is TRBV7-3 and J usage is TRBJ1-1; D gene unclear. Trimming removed 4 bases from V and 7 bases from J, with 13 bases in between. Germline V gene lookup returns CDR1 SGHTA and CDR2 FQGTGA. This CDR3 has 13 amino acids. The CDR3 loop reads CASSSSPRGEAFF. CDR3 in DNA: TGTGCCAGCAGCTCCTCCCCACGGGGTGAAGCTTTCTTT. The full variable domain, completed using reference TRBV7-3 and TRBJ1-1, is GAGVSQTPSNKVTEKGKYVELRCDPISGHTALYWYRQSLGQGPEFLIYFQGTGAADDSGLPNDRFFAVRPEGSVSTLKIQRTERGDSAVYLCASSSSPRGEAFFGQGTRLTVV.

V gene TRBV19 combines with J gene TRBJ1-5, with D perhaps TRBD1 (5 bases). Between the trimmed V and J ends, which lost 1 base and 7 bases, there was a span of 8 bases. There are 13 residues in the CDR3. Germline-derived CDR1 and CDR2 are LNHDA and SQIVND (reference sequence). The DNA for the CDR3 is TGTGCCAGTAGTATAGGGGGGGACCAGCCCCAGCATTTT. Translated: CASSIGGDQPQHF.

The CDR3 loop is CASTLGGAGEQYF. The CDR3 coding sequence is TGTGCCAGCACCCTAGGGGGGGCAGGGGAGCAGTACTTC. This sequence joins TRBV28 and TRBJ2-7; maybe TRBD2 (7 bases). The CDR3 loop spans 13 amino acids. Trimming pared 7 bases from V and 7 bases from J, leaving 17 bases between. Looked up from germline, CDR1 is MDHEN and CDR2 is SYDVKM.

This chain links TRBV30 with TRBJ1-1; D gene uncertain. V lost 0 bases to trimming and J lost 0 bases, with 11 bases between them. Germline V gene sequence: CDR1 GTSNPN, CDR2 SVGIG (reference sequence). The CDR3 consists of 15 residues. DNA of the CDR3: TGTGCCTGGAGTGTAGGCAGCGTAATGAACACTGAAGCTTTCTTT. It translates to CAWSVGSVMNTEAFF.

The chain carries TRBV19 and TRBJ2-2, with 16 bases lining up with TRBD2. V was clipped by 9 bases and J by 4 bases; unmatched bases: 17. Germline-derived CDR1 and CDR2 are LNHDA and SQIVND (reference sequence). The CDR3 sequence is 20 residues long. Written as DNA, the CDR3 is TGTGCCAGCTACCCCGACCTGGGACTAGCGGGAGGGTTGGGCACCGGGGAGCTGTTTTTT. Its translation: CASYPDLGLAGGLGTGELFF.

The J gene is TRBJ1-5, the V gene TRBV28; 8 positions agree with TRBD1. From germline, CDR1 is MDHEN and CDR2 SYDVKM. The CDR3 covers 16 residues. The V gene end was trimmed by 6 bases and the J gene end by 8 bases; junction bases not matched to a gene: 15. CDR3 nucleotide sequence: TGTGCCAGCAGCCGTAGGGATAACAGGGGGTTAAAGCCCCAGCATTTT. It is translated as CASSRRDNRGLKPQHF.

The chain links TRBV5-5 to TRBJ2-1; 10 nucleotides align to TRBD1. CDR1 and CDR2 from the germline V gene are SGHKS and YYEKEE (reference sequence). V dropped 4 bases and J dropped 6; count of bases not matched to a gene: 7. The CDR3 totals 15 residues. Here the CDR3 reads CASSHPGTGVNEQFF. In DNA, the CDR3 is TGTGCCAGCAGCCACCCCGGGACAGGGGTCAATGAGCAGTTCTTC. Using reference TRBV5-5 and TRBJ2-1 for the parts outside the CDR3, the full variable domain is DAGVTQSPTHLIKTRGQQVTLRCSPISGHKSVSWYQQVLGQGPQFIFQYYEKEERGRGNFPDRFSARQFPNYSSELNVNALLLGDSALYLCASSHPGTGVNEQFFGPGTRLTVL.

The chain links TRBV5-1 to TRBJ1-5; D is unclear. The CDR3 is made up of 13 amino acids. Trimming took off 0 bases at V and 7 bases at J, with 8 bases between the two ends. Germline-derived CDR1 and CDR2 are SGHRS and YFSETQ. As DNA, the CDR3 is TGCGCCAGCAGCTTGGCTACGGACCAGCCCCAGCATTTT. It codes for CASSLATDQPQHF.